This entry concerns a single TCR beta chain. Germline-derived CDR1 and CDR2 are SNHLY and FYNNEI. The CDR3 extends over 17 amino acids. The V gene end was trimmed by 6 bases and the J gene end by 5 bases; junction bases not matched to a gene: 9. Single viable CD3+CD4+CD8-CD45RO+ cells were sorted as the memory CD4+ T cells. This entry comes from a study of memory CD4+ T cells and cytomegalovirus serostatus. Using immunoSEQ multiplex PCR, the repertoire was profiled, and TCRdb retains in-frame clones only, with some absent. The table lists 50,000 to 55,000 clones, approximately 78% of them singletons. The sample comprised memory CD4+ T cells from blood. The TCR originated in an adult in good health and CMV-seronegative. The chain couples TRBV2 to TRBJ2-5; 16 bases align to TRBD2. CDR3 sequence: CASSAGTSGGAGETQYF. The CDR3 coding sequence is TGTGCCAGCAGCGCCGGGACTAGCGGGGGGGCGGGGGAGACCCAGTACTTC.